This TCR beta chain comes out of a study of T cell responses to AZD1222 COVID-19 vaccine. Study-wide results and caveats: Reportedly, close to half of spike-specific TCRs are directed against unmutated variant regions.

TCRdb's table, derived via immunoSEQ multiplex PCR, lists solely in-frame clones and lacks some. The table records about 150,000 clones, 85% to 95% of them present only once. Losses at the gene ends were 6 bases for V and 2 bases for J; bases not matched to a gene: 11. There are 17 residues in the CDR3. The germline V gene encodes CDR1 KGHSH and CDR2 LQKENI. In the case of this clone: Its antigen is unidentified.

J is TRBJ1-5 and V is TRBV18; TRBD1 matches 9 bases. This clonotype was sampled from an adult in good health. Source: peripheral blood, taken on day 0 of AZD1222 vaccination. The CDR3 here is CASSSTGGDLGNQPQHF. The CDR3 DNA reads as TGTGCCAGCTCCTCGACAGGGGGGGACCTTGGCAATCAGCCCCAGCATTTT. Variable domain in full (rest from reference TRBV18 and TRBJ1-5): NAGVMQNPRHLVRRRGQEARLRCSPMKGHSHVYWYRQLPEEGLKFMVYLQKENIIDESGMPKERFSAEFPKEGPSILRIQQVVRGDSAAYFCASSSTGGDLGNQPQHFGDGTRLSIL.